These T cell receptor beta chains were read from a single sample in a study of blood T cell repertoires in COVID-19. Method: immunoSEQ multiplex PCR; TCRdb's copy keeps in-frame clones and lacks some. Here the sample spans 150,000 to 200,000 clones, roughly 86% being singletons. Material for sequencing was peripheral blood. The source of these receptors is an elderly woman in a cohort sampled during active or convalescent COVID-19. Each CDR3 is given with its conserved first and last residue. The order of the fields is V gene, clone size, J gene, D gene, CDR3 DNA, CDR3 protein. D genes are given only for firm matches. Some rows mark clone size as missing; the rest say once, few, many or name a class of expanded clone.

>TRBV7-9|few|TRBJ2-2|TRBD1
TGTGCCAGCAGCTTTCGACAGGGACCCGGGGAGCTGTTTTTT
CASSFRQGPGELFF
>TRBV6-1|few|TRBJ1-4|TRBD1
TGTGCCAGCAGTGAAGAATTTGGGACAGGGGGCGAAAAACTGTTTTTT
CASSEEFGTGGEKLFF
>TRBV19|-|TRBJ2-1|-
TGTGCCAGTACCCCCAAGCCACTCTCCTACAATGAGCAGTTCTTC
CASTPKPLSYNEQFF
>TRBV28|-|TRBJ1-2|-
TGTGCCAGCAGGGGGGGGACCTCAGGATATGGCTACACCTTC
CASRGGTSGYGYTF
>TRBV7-2|-|TRBJ1-5|-
TGTGCCAGCAGCCCAGAGACAGGCCCTTGGGGCAATCAGCCCCAGCATTTT
CASSPETGPWGNQPQHF
>TRBV3-1/TRBV3-2|-|TRBJ1-2|-
TGTGCCTCCTCGCCCCGGGGGGCCTATGGCTACACCTTC
CASSPRGAYGYTF
>TRBV6-4|-|TRBJ2-3|TRBD2
TGTGCCAGCAGTGACTCGGGACTAGCAGCTAGCACAGATACGCAGTATTTT
CASSDSGLAASTDTQYF
>TRBV12-3/TRBV12-4|once|TRBJ1-2|-
TGTGCCACAAAACGGAGCTATGGCTACACCTTC
CATKRSYGYTF
>TRBV5-5|-|TRBJ1-5|-
TGTGCCAGCAGCTTATGGGGGCAAGGCAATCAGCCCCAGCATTTT
CASSLWGQGNQPQHF
>TRBV19|-|TRBJ2-5|-
TGTGCCAGTAGTATCCACGGACACCCAGATTACTTC
CASSIHGHPDYF
>TRBV6-5|-|TRBJ2-5|-
TGTGCCAGCAGCCTAACTTCCCTTGGGACCCAGTACTTC
CASSLTSLGTQYF
>TRBV28|-|TRBJ1-5|-
TGTGCCAGCAGTCAGGTAAATCAGCCCCAGCATTTT
CASSQVNQPQHF
>TRBV19|-|TRBJ1-6|-
TGTGCCAGTAGTATCGTCAGGGGTAATTCACCCCTCCACTTT
CASSIVRGNSPLHF
>TRBV20-1|-|TRBJ2-5|TRBD2
TGCAGTGCAGGGCGGGAGACGACCCAGTACTTC
CSAGRETTQYF
>TRBV5-5|-|TRBJ2-7|TRBD1
TGTGCCAGCAGCTTGTCGCCAGGGGGCATCTACGAGCAGTACTTC
CASSLSPGGIYEQYF
>TRBV7-2|-|TRBJ1-4|-
TGTGCCAGCAGCCAGTCCAGAGGGAGGGAAAAACTGTTTTTT
CASSQSRGREKLFF
>TRBV27|-|TRBJ1-6|-
TGTGCCAGCAGTCTGTTTGCGGGTCCAAGGAATTCACCCCTCCACTTT
CASSLFAGPRNSPLHF
>TRBV6-6|-|TRBJ2-5|TRBD2
TGTGCCAGCAGTTCCTCCGGGGGGAGTCAAGAGACCCAGTACTTC
CASSSSGGSQETQYF
>TRBV5-5|-|TRBJ1-1|-
TGTGCCAGCAGCTTCCCGGGGGGGAATGAAGCTTTCTTT
CASSFPGGNEAFF
>TRBV5-6|-|TRBJ2-3|-
TGTGCCAGCAACAGCTTGGTTGCAGGGACTGTTGGGTGGGATACGCAGTATTTT
CASNSLVAGTVGWDTQYF
>TRBV24-1|-|TRBJ2-3|-
TGTGCCACCAGTGACCCTTCAGATACGCAGTATTTT
CATSDPSDTQYF
>TRBV19|-|TRBJ1-1|TRBD1
TGTGCCAGTAGCCCCGGACAGGGGAACACTGAAGCTTTCTTT
CASSPGQGNTEAFF
>TRBV10-3|-|TRBJ2-5|-
TGTGCCACCAGACAGGTCCAAGAGACCCAGTACTTC
CATRQVQETQYF
>TRBV12-2|-|TRBJ2-4|-
TGTGCAAGTCGCTTAGAGGCACAGGGGAGGAGTGGAGCCAAAAACATTCAGTACTTC
CASRLEAQGRSGAKNIQYF
>TRBV3-1/TRBV3-2|-|TRBJ1-1|-
TGTGCCAGCAGCCAAAGCCCGGTCAGGGGCTCTGAAGCTTTCTTT
CASSQSPVRGSEAFF
>TRBV27|few|TRBJ2-5|TRBD2
TGTGCCAGCAGTTCGGGACTAGCGGGACAAGAGACCCAGTACTTC
CASSSGLAGQETQYF
>TRBV10-1|-|TRBJ2-5|-
TGCGCCAGCAGTGTTACCAGGGCTGGTAAAGAGACCCAGTACTTC
CASSVTRAGKETQYF
>TRBV5-4|-|TRBJ1-2|TRBD1
TGTGCCAGCAGTCTTATAGGACAGGGGGCGCCTGGCTACACCTTC
CASSLIGQGAPGYTF
>TRBV5-4|once|TRBJ2-1|TRBD2
TGTGCCAGCAGCTTGGGTGGACTAGCGGGCCTTTACAATGAGCAGTTCTTC
CASSLGGLAGLYNEQFF
>TRBV6-5|-|TRBJ2-5|-
TGTGCCAGCGCCCCCCCGGATGCCAGGAAAGAGACCCAGTACTTC
CASAPPDARKETQYF
>TRBV9|-|TRBJ2-2|-
TGTGCCAGCAGCGCAGGAACCCTAAGCCAGTCGGGAGGGGAGCTGTTTTTT
CASSAGTLSQSGGELFF
>TRBV7-6|-|TRBJ2-1|TRBD2
TGTGCCAGCACCCGGGGGGGGGTCGACAATGAGCAGTTCTTC
CASTRGGVDNEQFF
>TRBV19|-|TRBJ1-3|-
TGTGCCAGTAGTACGACCGGGCAGGGCCACTCTGGAAACACCATATATTTT
CASSTTGQGHSGNTIYF
>TRBV27|-|TRBJ1-2|-
TGTGCCAGCAGAAGAGAAGACTATGGCTACACCTTC
CASRREDYGYTF
>TRBV18|-|TRBJ1-1|-
TGTGCCAGCTCACCATCGGCGGGGGGAACCTGGGGGACTGAAGCTTTCTTT
CASSPSAGGTWGTEAFF
>TRBV6-2/TRBV6-3|once|TRBJ1-4|-
TGTGCCAGCAGTTACGCGGGGTTGAAAGAGGAAAAACTGTTTTTT
CASSYAGLKEEKLFF
>TRBV28|-|TRBJ2-1|-
TGTGCCAGCACAGGGGCCAATGAGCAGTTCTTC
CASTGANEQFF
>TRBV24-1|-|TRBJ2-1|-
TGTGCCACCAGTGATAGGGGGCTAGCGGGCGGAACGAAGGAGAATGAGCAGTTCTTC
CATSDRGLAGGTKENEQFF
>TRBV6-6|-|TRBJ2-3|TRBD1
TGTGCCAGCAGCAAAGGGGGCAGCACAGATACGCAGTATTTT
CASSKGGSTDTQYF
>TRBV28|once|TRBJ2-3|TRBD1
TGTGCCACCTTGGGACAGAGCACAGATACGCAGTATTTT
CATLGQSTDTQYF
>TRBV6-5|-|TRBJ1-5|-
TGTGCCAGCAGGTCAGTCAGAGGTAGCAATCAGCCCCAGCATTTT
CASRSVRGSNQPQHF
>TRBV30|-|TRBJ2-5|TRBD1
TGTGCCTGGGAAACTGGACAGGGCGGAGAGACCCAGTACTTC
CAWETGQGGETQYF
>TRBV18|-|TRBJ2-3|TRBD1
TGTGCCAGCTCGCTGGGACAGAGCACAGATACGCAGTATTTT
CASSLGQSTDTQYF
>TRBV7-2|few|TRBJ2-7|TRBD2
TGTGCCAGCAGCTTAGTTCTAGCGGGGGGGTACGAGCAGTACTTC
CASSLVLAGGYEQYF
>TRBV7-8|-|TRBJ1-2|-
TGTGCCAGCAGCTTAGAGGGGAACTATGGCTACACCTTC
CASSLEGNYGYTF
>TRBV5-5|-|TRBJ1-1|TRBD1
TGTGCCAGCAGCTTGACAGGGGGGAACACTGAAGCTTTCTTT
CASSLTGGNTEAFF
>TRBV4-1|-|TRBJ1-2|-
TGCGCCAGCAGCCAAGGTGGAGGGTCCCCCCTAGGCTACACCTTC
CASSQGGGSPLGYTF
>TRBV6-5|once|TRBJ2-5|-
TGTGCCAGCAGTTACTCATCGGGGGGCGAGACCCAGTACTTC
CASSYSSGGETQYF
>TRBV11-3|-|TRBJ1-1|TRBD1
TGTGCCAGCAGCTTTTTCCTCCAGACAGGGGTCCGGACTGAAGCTTTCTTT
CASSFFLQTGVRTEAFF
>TRBV19|-|TRBJ1-1|-
TGTGCCAGTAGTATAAAGGGGATGAACACTGAAGCTTTCTTT
CASSIKGMNTEAFF
>TRBV6-5|-|TRBJ2-7|-
TGTGCCAGCAGTTACCGGGACACACTCTCCTACGAGCAGTACTTC
CASSYRDTLSYEQYF
>TRBV30|-|TRBJ2-3|-
TGTGCCTGGAGTCTTACGGGGGATACGCAGTATTTT
CAWSLTGDTQYF
>TRBV5-1|once|TRBJ1-1|-
TGCGCCAGCAGCTTGGGGGGGCGGACTGAAGCTTTCTTT
CASSLGGRTEAFF
>TRBV30|-|TRBJ1-3|-
TGTGCCTGGAGTGTAGGAGGGTCGAGCTCTGGAAACACCATATATTTT
CAWSVGGSSSGNTIYF
>TRBV29-1|-|TRBJ2-5|TRBD1
TGCAGCACCCGGGACAGGGGGGTCCAAGAGACCCAGTACTTC
CSTRDRGVQETQYF